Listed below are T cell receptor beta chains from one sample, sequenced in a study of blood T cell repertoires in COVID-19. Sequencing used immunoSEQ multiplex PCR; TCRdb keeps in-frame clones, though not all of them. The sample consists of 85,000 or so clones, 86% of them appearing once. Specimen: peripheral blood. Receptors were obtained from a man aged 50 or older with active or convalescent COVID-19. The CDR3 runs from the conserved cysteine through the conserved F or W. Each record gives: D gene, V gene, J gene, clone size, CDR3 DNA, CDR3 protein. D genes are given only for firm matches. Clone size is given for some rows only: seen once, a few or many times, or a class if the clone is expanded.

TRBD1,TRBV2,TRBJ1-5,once,TGTGCCAGCAGGGCCCCCGGGACAGGGTCCCATCAGCCCCAGCATTTT,CASRAPGTGSHQPQHF
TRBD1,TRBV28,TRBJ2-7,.,TGTGCCAGCAGTTCGACAGGGTTCTCCTACGAGCAGTACTTC,CASSSTGFSYEQYF
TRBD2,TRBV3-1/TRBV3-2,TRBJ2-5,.,TGTGCCAGCAGCCAAACCCCTAAGAGCGGGAGAGAAGAGACCCAGTACTTC,CASSQTPKSGREETQYF
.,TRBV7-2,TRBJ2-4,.,TGTGCCAGCAGCCGGACAGAACGATTCAAAAACATTCAGTACTTC,CASSRTERFKNIQYF
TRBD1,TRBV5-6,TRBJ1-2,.,TGTGCCAGCAGCAAGTCGACAGGGGGCGTAGGAAACTATGGCTACACCTTC,CASSKSTGGVGNYGYTF
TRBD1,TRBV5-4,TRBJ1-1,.,TGTGCCAGCAGGAGGACAGGGTTGAACACTGAAGCTTTCTTT,CASRRTGLNTEAFF
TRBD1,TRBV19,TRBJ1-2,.,TGTGCCAGTAGTCCCGGGACAGGCGCCTATGGCTACACCTTC,CASSPGTGAYGYTF
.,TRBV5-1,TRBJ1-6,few,TGCGCCAGCAGCTTGGAGACAAATTCACCCCTCCACTTT,CASSLETNSPLHF
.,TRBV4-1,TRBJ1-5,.,TGCGCCAGCAGCCAAGAGGTTACGGACTATAGCAATCAGCCCCAGCATTTT,CASSQEVTDYSNQPQHF
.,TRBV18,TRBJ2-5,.,TGTGCCAGCTCCGCTACTGAGAGCCCAAGCGAGGAGACCCAGTACTTC,CASSATESPSEETQYF
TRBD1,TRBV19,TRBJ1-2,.,TGTGCCAGTAGTATAGAGGGGACAGGGGGCATCGGCTACACCTTC,CASSIEGTGGIGYTF
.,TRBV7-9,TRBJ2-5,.,TGTGCCAGCAGCTTAGCGGGAGTAGAGACCCAGTACTTC,CASSLAGVETQYF
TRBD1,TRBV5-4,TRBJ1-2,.,TGTGCCAGCAGCTTTGACAGGGGCCGTGGCTACACCTTC,CASSFDRGRGYTF
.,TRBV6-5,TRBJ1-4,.,TGTGCCAGCAGGTCGGGTCGTCTTAATGAAAAACTGTTTTTT,CASRSGRLNEKLFF
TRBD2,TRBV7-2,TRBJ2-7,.,TGTGCCAGCAGCACGACTAGCGGGAGCTACGAGCAGTACTTC,CASSTTSGSYEQYF
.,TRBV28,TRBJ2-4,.,TGTGCCAGTCATCAGGGGCCGATTTCCAAAAACATTCAGTACTTC,CASHQGPISKNIQYF
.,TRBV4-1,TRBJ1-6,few,TGCGCCAGCAGCCAAGACCCAAATTCACCCCTCCACTTT,CASSQDPNSPLHF
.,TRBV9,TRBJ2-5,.,TGTGCCAGCAGCCCCCGGGAAGTCCAAGAGACCCAGTACTTC,CASSPREVQETQYF
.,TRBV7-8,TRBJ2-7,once,TGTGCCAGCAGCTTAGCGGGGTTTGGGTCAGGGGACCAGTACGAGCAGTACTTC,CASSLAGFGSGDQYEQYF
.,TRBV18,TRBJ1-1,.,TGTGCCAGCTCACCCCGGCAGGGATCCACTGAAGCTTTCTTT,CASSPRQGSTEAFF
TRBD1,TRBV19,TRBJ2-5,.,TGTGCCAGTAGTACTATTCTGAGGGGGCGAGAGACCCAGTACTTC,CASSTILRGRETQYF
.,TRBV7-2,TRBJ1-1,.,TGTGCCAGCAGCTTAGGGGGCAGCACAGGAGCTTTCTTT,CASSLGGSTGAFF
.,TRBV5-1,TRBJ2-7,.,TGCGCCAGCAGGTACGGGGGGCGGGACTACGAGCAGTACTTC,CASRYGGRDYEQYF
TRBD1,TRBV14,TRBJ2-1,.,TGTGCCAGCAGCCCTTTCTGGACAGGGGGCTACAATGAGCAGTTCTTC,CASSPFWTGGYNEQFF
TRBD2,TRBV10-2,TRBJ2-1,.,TGCGCCAGCAGTGAGGTGGTGTCACGAGCGGGGGGCGGCTACAATGAGCAGTTCTTC,CASSEVVSRAGGGYNEQFF
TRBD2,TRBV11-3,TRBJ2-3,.,TGTGCCAGCAGCTTAGATCCACTAGCGGAGGGGGGAGATACGCAGTATTTT,CASSLDPLAEGGDTQYF
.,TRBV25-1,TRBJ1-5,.,TGTGCCAGCAGTGACGCCGTACAGTTTGAGCCCCAGCATTTT,CASSDAVQFEPQHF
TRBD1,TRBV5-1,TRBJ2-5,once,TGCGCCAGCAGCTTGTCCCTACAGGGGTCGGAGACCCAGTACTTC,CASSLSLQGSETQYF
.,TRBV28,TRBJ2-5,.,TGTGCCAGCAGTCCATCCAACCCAGGGATTCAAGAGACCCAGTACTTC,CASSPSNPGIQETQYF
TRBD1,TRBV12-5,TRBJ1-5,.,TGTGCTAGTGGTTTTGGACAGACAGGGTATCAGCCCCAGCATTTT,CASGFGQTGYQPQHF
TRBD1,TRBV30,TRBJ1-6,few,TGTGCCTGGAGTAATCCGCAGGGGGCTTCACCCCTCCACTTT,CAWSNPQGASPLHF
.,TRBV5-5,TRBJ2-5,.,TGTGCCAGCAGCTCATCAGGGGAAGAGACCCAGTACTTC,CASSSSGEETQYF
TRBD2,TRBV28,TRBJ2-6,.,TGTGCCAGCAGTTTATCTAGCGGGATACTCTCTGGGGCCAACGTCCTGACTTTC,CASSLSSGILSGANVLTF
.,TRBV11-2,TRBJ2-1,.,TGTGCCAGCAGCTTAGAGGAGGGTGGCGGGTCCTCCTACAATGAGCAGTTCTTC,CASSLEEGGGSSYNEQFF
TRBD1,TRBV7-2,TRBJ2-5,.,TGTGCCAGCAGCCTTAGGACAGGCCAAGAGACCCAGTACTTC,CASSLRTGQETQYF
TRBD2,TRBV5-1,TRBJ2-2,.,TGCGCCAGCAAGTCGAGCGGGAGGGACACCGGGGAGCTGTTTTTT,CASKSSGRDTGELFF
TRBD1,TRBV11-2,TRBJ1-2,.,TGTGCCAGCAGCTCAGATTACCCTACGGGACAGGACTATGGCTACACCTTC,CASSSDYPTGQDYGYTF
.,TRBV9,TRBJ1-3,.,TGTGCCAGCAGCGTAGGAGGCCCTGGTTCCACCATATATTTT,CASSVGGPGSTIYF